Given below is one T cell receptor (beta chain) in context. The target of this receptor is not known. No base quality information exists; no much larger clone differs at one position. The cohort consisted of 600 or so healthy bone marrow donors. At the time of sampling, all cohort members were nominally healthy, though unrecorded immune exposures were likely present. The donor tested CMV seronegative, placing the donor among the approximately 400 seronegative members of the cohort. Every donor gave a peripheral blood sample, and the peripheral blood mononuclear cells from that sample were used for TCR beta sequencing. Genomic DNA was extracted from the blood cell samples with the Qiagen DNeasy Blood Extraction Kit. Library method: the immunoSEQ multiplex PCR assay. For the multiplex PCR, a mixture combining 60 forward primers for TCR Vbeta segments and 13 reverse primers for TCR Jbeta segments was used. A multiplex PCR assay on genomic DNA amplified the CDR3 region of rearranged TCR beta genes. Amplified TCR beta libraries were sequenced as 87-base-pair reads on the Illumina HiSeq System. On the study's bioinformatics: A later analysis counted tens of millions of unique TCR beta chains across the 700 or so repertoires, and 10 million to 11 million of these chains were shared by at least two donors. Raw reads were error-corrected and collapsed into unique sequences by a nearest-neighbor algorithm in which closely related sequences were merged to remove PCR and sequencing errors. Alignment of CDR3 sequences to IMGT reference sequences was used to assign V, D and J gene segments. Each retained sequence needed at least a six-nucleotide match to both a V gene segment and a J gene segment. A rearrangement counted as productive if the CDR3 had no stop codons and remained in frame with V and J, and every other rearrangement counted as non-productive. Following IMGT convention, CDR3 was defined as the stretch from the second conserved V-encoded cysteine to the conserved J-encoded phenylalanine. The earlier analysis of about 560 of the donors excluded any sequence lacking an unambiguous match to a single V gene segment. In an earlier analysis of about 590 of the donors, a V segment was called functional when productive rearrangements were above 56.7%, and segregating when the standard deviation between donors exceeded 5%. A statistical classification framework was built for diagnosing cytomegalovirus status from the catalog of TCR beta chain sequences. In a later analysis, V and J genes were assigned by comparing TCR nucleotide sequences against IMGT/GENE-DB human TR gene sequences. In a later analysis, CDR3 sequences and most-parsimonious VDJ recombination scenarios were assigned using the TCRdist pipeline. In a later analysis, each TCR beta chain was defined by its CDR3 amino acid sequence together with its V-gene family, and reads lacking a unique V-gene family were excluded. As a way to deal with suspected cross-contamination and a sequencing artifact, a later analysis dropped over 550 nucleotide sequences that were highly shared and had low generation probability. In a later analysis, a clonal expansion index was calculated for each public chain from normalized within-repertoire ranks of inferred template counts. In a later analysis, generation probabilities were computed with a VDJ recombination model fitted to out-of-frame rearrangements, and the resulting probabilities were checked against IGoR. Hypergeometric tests were used in a later analysis to score TCR-TCR, TCR-HLA and TCR-CMV co-occurrence, with a repertoire-size bias correction applied to the TCR pairs. False discovery rates were estimated in a later analysis by permuting HLA or CMV assignments 20 times. In a later analysis, co-occurring TCRs were grouped with DBSCAN, and TCRdist sequence similarity was added when clustering was performed within HLA-allele-positive subsets. Repertoires with fewer than 30,000 or more than 120,000 public chains, plus five repertoires with anomalous nucleotide sharing, were excluded from co-occurrence clustering. TCRdb's version of the immuneACCESS table is confined to in-frame rearrangements and falls short of the full clone set. An unresolved V gene accounts for under half of the shortfall where checked; the remainder is of unknown origin. V and J calls and clone size are as listed in that table; D and trimming were resolved from the DNA. Across this sample there are 140,000 or so clones, with 80% to 85% seen only once. Jointly, the top ten make up more than 2% of the sample.

Trimming takes 1 base from V and 4 bases from J, and the germline ends sit 7 bases apart. Taken from the germline V gene (reference sequence), the CDR1 and CDR2 loops are GTSNPN and SVGIG. Reading from cysteine to phenylalanine, the CDR3 counts 12 amino acids. Only CDR3 DNA remains: 36 bases, in frame from the first base. This sample was included in a study of cytomegalovirus exposure and HLA in healthy donors (TCRdb year 2017). Study-level background: According to an earlier analysis of a few hundred of the donors, about 179 million T cells yielded roughly 100 million unique TCR beta sequences and 276 Gb of sequence data. A separate validation cohort of 100 to 150 different subjects was used in addition to the 666-subject first cohort. Rather than drawing on any new phenotypic data, the later analysis identified candidate immune exposures from TCR beta sequences and the way those sequences occurred across donors. Every discovery cohort repertoire had been produced on one sequencing platform. On average, around 200,000 unique TCR beta nucleotide sequences were sequenced per donor among 300 to 500 genotyped donors of the cohort, with approximately 18% of those sequences being non-productive. The study was designed to test whether signatures of past pathogen exposure could be identified by cataloging public T cell receptors. The number of donors typed differed by locus, with about 629-630 for A, B, C, DRB1 and DQB1, 522 for DQA1, over 600 for DPA1, and over 400 for DPB1. Roughly 5 DR-DQ haplotypes were handled as single units for association and clustering because linkage in the cohort was strong. Both class I and class II loci were covered by HLA typing, at four-digit resolution. An earlier analysis of a few hundred of the donors applied high-throughput TCR beta sequencing to assess whether each TCR beta V gene segment acted as functional or pseudogenic. Donor age, sex, ethnicity and CMV serostatus were collected together with the repertoire data. An early release covering 550 to 700 HLA-typed donors comprised 250 to 350 gigabases of sequencing data and approximately 85 million unique TCR sequences. A later genetic analysis took genome-wide SNP genotypes for about 65% of the roughly 670 donors and used that subset as a discovery cohort. To study patterns of TCR occurrence, a later analysis re-analyzed previously published TCR beta repertoires from 550 to 800 donors and added high-resolution HLA genotyping. The T cell repertoires of 666 subjects were profiled by immunosequencing and related to cytomegalovirus serostatus. High-throughput TCR immunosequencing, statistical association of individual TCRs with disease status, and machine learning were combined to predict cytomegalovirus infection status. Of the approximately 400 genotyped donors, 70% to 90% were placed in the genetic ancestry cluster associated with self-reported Caucasian donors. Here is what the overall study found, with its caveats: The authors suggested that the approach could potentially be generalized to other disease states and immunological phenotypes. The cohort was sequenced for TCR beta chains only, and without alpha or paired-chain data the features that could be detected were limited. Strong co-occurrence of HLA alleles, especially DR and DQ, made assigning TCR associations to individual alleles difficult. Some IMGT-functional V segments, including TRBV6-2 and TRBV6-3, could not be distinguished by the 87-base-pair reads and were therefore excluded. Broadly in line with IMGT annotations, most TCR beta V segments showed up in productive rearrangements about 87% or about 30% of the time in an earlier analysis of 587 of the donors. A few of the identified cytomegalovirus-associated TCR beta chains were confirmed in vitro to be specific for cytomegalovirus antigens. Most TCR sequences were observed very rarely across donors, whereas some public TCRs were present in many individuals. In a later analysis, several top co-occurrence clusters were reported to appear linked to parvovirus B19, influenza, CMV and Epstein-Barr virus. Compared with the approximately 670-donor mean, donors in an Asian-associated ancestry cluster had fewer N-insertions in productive TCRs, according to a later genetic analysis. Immune exposure information for the cohort was limited to CMV serostatus. In a later analysis, most CMV-associated TCR beta chains were found to appear HLA-restricted, with HLA associations seemingly driven largely by CMV exposure. An association between a missense DCLRE1C variant and V-gene and J-gene trimming of TCR beta chains was found in a later genetic analysis and replicated in an independent cohort. A cluster of highly shared sequence variants was judged likely to represent a technical artifact of the sequencing pipeline. In a later analysis, HLA-associated TCR beta chains were found to be more clonally expanded and to have lower generation probabilities than equally common non-associated chains. A further reported finding was that TCR beta sequences accurately predicted the HLA-A and HLA-B alleles for most subjects in the first cohort. Linkage disequilibrium might explain the correlated functional status among segregating V segments, but an unknown experimental factor could not be ruled out. Presence/absence analyses assumed roughly uniform sequencing depth across donors, an assumption that may not hold. The classifier was reported to diagnose cytomegalovirus status with high specificity and sensitivity in both the original cohort and the validation cohort. In a later analysis, TCR association rates were found to vary across HLA loci, with the most associated TCRs seen for DRB1 alleles and the fewest for HLA-C alleles. A total of some 180 TCR beta chains were listed by the study as associated with cytomegalovirus. A later analysis associated 15,000 to 20,000 TCR beta sequences with specific HLA alleles at a false discovery rate of 0.05. Over 15 rarely observed V segments, including chromosome 9 orphons, were excluded from the earlier analysis of about 600 of the donors because counts were too low. Because some donors lacked HLA typing at each locus, the association tests relied only on the typed subset.

The source of this sequence is a boy aged 2 to 10 in good health and CMV-seronegative. Sequenced input: PBMCs. Here the chain combines TRBV30 and TRBJ1-2, with the D gene uncertain. Here is the DNA: TGTGCCTGGAGTGGCCGGGTCTATGGCTACACCTTC. It is translated as CAWSGRVYGYTF.